The entry below describes one T cell receptor beta chain. These data are taken from a study of CD8 T cells in Susac syndrome. Reverse transcription of about 0.5 to 1 ug RNA was carried out with random hexamers. Amplification of TCR beta CDR3 used immunoSEQ multiplex PCR across 54 Vbeta and 13 Jbeta. TCRdb re-derived calls from the immunoSEQ multiplex PCR reads in MiXCR, one entry per CDR3 protein. The sample consists of around 71,000 distinct CDR3 sequences, 93% of them appearing once. Trimming took 3 bases from V and 4 from J; bases not matched to a gene: 5. Germline V lookup: CDR1 KGHSH, CDR2 LQKENI. The length of the CDR3 is 15 residues.

What was sequenced was CD4+ T cells from PBMCs. The genes are TRBV18 and TRBJ2-3; TRBD2 matches at 9 bases. This TCR was recovered from a human donor with Susac syndrome. CDR3 nucleotide sequence: TGTGCCAGCTCACCCGAGACTAGCGGTGCAGATACGCAGTATTTT. Translating gives CASSPETSGADTQYF.